The 21 T cell receptor beta chains listed next were all sequenced from one sample in a study of blood T cell repertoires in COVID-19. The method was immunoSEQ multiplex PCR; TCRdb's version includes in-frame clones alone and lacks a portion of them. The sample includes about 240,000 clones, approximately 83% of them seen just once. Sequences were obtained from peripheral blood. The receptors were sampled from a woman aged 25 to 39 who had recovered from COVID-19.

The chain combines TRBV5-1 with TRBJ1-6, with 8 bases that match TRBD1. J was trimmed by 12 bases and V by 2 bases; bases with no gene match: 10. CDR1 SGHRS and CDR2 YFSETQ come from the germline V gene. CDR3 size: 15 residues. The CDR3 loop reads CASSFDRGPRVPLHF. The CDR3, as DNA: TGCGCCAGCAGCTTTGACAGGGGCCCTAGGGTACCCCTCCACTTT.

V and J are TRBV2 and TRBJ2-4; possible D gene TRBD1, 5 bases. The germline V and J ends were trimmed by 6 bases and 11 bases, with 14 bases remaining between them. Per the germline V gene, CDR1 is SNHLY and CDR2 is FYNNEI. The CDR3 runs to 12 residues. The CDR3 nucleotides read TGTGCCAGCAGAGACCCAGGGTACCTTCAGTACTTC. Translation gives CASRDPGYLQYF.

The V call is TRBV15, the J call TRBJ2-1, with D tentatively TRBD2 (7 bases). This CDR3 contains 16 residues. CDR1 and CDR2 from the germline V gene are LNHNV and YYDKDF (reference sequence). V was cut by 0 bases and J by 4 bases, with 13 bases left in between. The CDR3 loop reads CATSRDHGGAYNEQFF. Here the CDR3 DNA reads TGTGCCACCAGCAGAGATCATGGGGGGGCTTACAATGAGCAGTTCTTC.

The chain links TRBV27 to TRBJ2-1; TRBD2 matches at 8 bases. The length of the CDR3 is 14 residues. Germline V gene sequence: CDR1 MNHEY, CDR2 SMNVEV (reference sequence). V gave up 8 bases and J gave up 5 bases; unmatched junction bases: 8. As DNA, the CDR3 is TGTGCCAGCTCGGGGGGGGCTAGGGACAATGAGCAGTTCTTC. Residues: CASSGGARDNEQFF.

This rearrangement joins TRBV6-1 to TRBJ1-4; 9 bases fit TRBD1. This CDR3 has 16 amino acids. Per the germline V gene, CDR1 is MNHNS and CDR2 is SASEGT. The J segment lost 7 bases and the V segment lost 2 bases, leaving 8 bases of the junction unmatched. The CDR3 DNA is TGTGCCAGCAGTGAAAGCCCGGGACAGGGTTCTGAAAAACTGTTTTTT. The encoded protein is CASSESPGQGSEKLFF.

The sample holds a few counts of this clone. This chain joins TRBV19 and TRBJ1-2; TRBD1 might be the D (5 bases). This CDR3 contains 15 residues. V was pared by 10 bases and J by 4 bases, with 22 bases between. CDR1 is LNHDA and CDR2 is SQIVND in the germline V gene (reference sequence). CDR3 coding DNA: TGTGCCACCTCCTCACATACGACAGTCCTCTATGGCTACACCTTC. This codes for CATSSHTTVLYGYTF.

The CDR3: CASSLALGQDEAFF. CDR3 sequence (DNA): TGTGCCAGCAGCTTGGCCCTTGGACAGGATGAAGCTTTCTTT. This chain connects TRBV13 to TRBJ1-1, with 7 positions matching TRBD1. The CDR3 extends over 14 amino acids. From germline, CDR1 is PRHDT and CDR2 FYEKMQ (reference sequence). The V and J ends lost 3 bases and 7 bases, in that order; junction bases with no gene match: 8.

The V call is TRBV6-1, the J call TRBJ2-2, with TRBD1 matching over 8 bases. The V segment lost 1 base and the J segment 4 bases; nucleotides outside the gene matches: 2. CDR1 is MNHNS, CDR2 SASEGT, per germline. The CDR3 runs 15 residues. CDR3 coding DNA: TGTGCCAGCAGTGAAGGGACAGGGATCACCGGGGAGCTGTTTTTT. Translating gives CASSEGTGITGELFF.

This chain joins TRBV6-2 or TRBV6-3 and TRBJ1-5; TRBD1 matches 10 bases. This CDR3 region has 15 residues. Germline V gene sequence: CDR1 MNHEY, CDR2 SVGEGT. Germline trimming cut 2 bases from V and 7 bases from J; bases unmatched to any gene: 5. CDR3 bases: TGTGCCAGCAGTTACGTACAGACAGGGGGCCAGCCCCAGCATTTT. Protein product: CASSYVQTGGQPQHF.

This clone was seen only a few times. V and J are TRBV5-6 and TRBJ2-7; D perhaps matches TRBD1 (5 bases). CDR1 is SGHDT and CDR2 is YYEEEE in the germline V gene. The CDR3 sequence is 12 residues long. Trimming took off 3 bases at V and 6 bases at J, with 10 bases between the two ends. CDR3 sequence (DNA): TGTGCCAGCAGCTACGACAGTGCCGAGCAGTACTTC. It encodes CASSYDSAEQYF.

The chain uses TRBV5-5 and TRBJ1-2; no definite D call. V was cut by 0 bases and J by 7 bases, with 19 bases left in between. Per the germline V gene, CDR1 is SGHKS and CDR2 is YYEKEE (reference sequence). This CDR3 is 16 amino acids long. The CDR3 region has the DNA TGTGCCAGCAGCTTGGCTGCCGCGGGAATCGTAGTTGGCTACACCTTC. It yields the protein CASSLAAAGIVVGYTF.

The chain uses TRBV7-7 and TRBJ2-5; 11 bases match TRBD2. CDR1 SSHAT and CDR2 FNYEAQ come from the germline V gene (reference sequence). The CDR3 extends over 17 amino acids. Unmatched junction bases numbered 12, after V lost 6 bases and J lost 3 bases. The CDR3 sequence: CASSLRTGTSGKETQYF. The CDR3 region has the DNA TGTGCCAGCAGTCTCCGCACGGGGACTAGCGGCAAAGAGACCCAGTACTTC.

By sample share, this clone is medium-sized (0.01 to 0.1%). The rearrangement uses TRBV11-2 and TRBJ2-5; no definite D call. Germline CDR1 and CDR2: SGHAT and FQNNGV. Deletions cut 3 bases from V and 4 bases from J, with 15 bases between. CDR3 length: 15 amino acids. This CDR3 is CASSFWASHLETQYF. CDR3 bases: TGTGCCAGCAGCTTTTGGGCCTCGCACTTAGAGACCCAGTACTTC. The complete variable domain, with remaining parts taken from reference TRBV11-2 and TRBJ2-5, reads EAGVAQSPRYKIIEKRQSVAFWCNPISGHATLYWYQQILGQGPKLLIQFQNNGVVDDSQLPKDRFSAERLKGVDSTLKIQPAKLEDSAVYLCASSFWASHLETQYFGPGTRLLVL.

The chain employs TRBV7-3 and TRBJ2-2, with D uncertain. With 5 bases removed from V and 5 bases from J, the gap between germline ends came to 12 bases. This CDR3 comprises 14 residues. The V gene's germline CDR1 is SGHTA and CDR2 FQGTGA. The CDR3 spells CASSIPTRTGELFF. In nucleotides, the CDR3 is TGTGCCAGCAGCATACCGACGAGGACCGGGGAGCTGTTTTTT.

Only one count was recorded for this clone. The CDR3 DNA follows: TGTGCCAGCAGCCCGATAGCGGGGGATTACGAGCAGTACTTC. It yields the protein CASSPIAGDYEQYF. The chain couples TRBV7-2 to TRBJ2-7; TRBD2 matches 9 bases. Trimming cost V 5 bases and J 4 bases; bases outside gene matches: 6. The germline V gene encodes CDR1 SGHTA and CDR2 FQGNSA. CDR3 size: 14 residues.

This sequence joins TRBV19 and TRBJ2-1, with 9 bases matching TRBD2. Trimming at V came to 6 bases and at J to 7 bases, leaving 13 bases not matched to a gene. The CDR3 length is 16 residues. Germline-derived CDR1 and CDR2 are LNHDA and SQIVND (reference sequence). The CDR3, as DNA: TGTGCCAGTAGCACCTCTAGCGGGGCGAGGATAAATGAGCAGTTCTTC. It is translated as CASSTSSGARINEQFF.

The chain joins TRBV6-2 or TRBV6-3 to TRBJ2-3; TRBD2 matches at 16 bases. After removal of 2 bases from V and 7 bases from J, the junction contained 3 bases not matched to a gene. CDR1 MNHEY and CDR2 SVGEGT come from the germline V gene. The CDR3 is made up of 16 amino acids. CDR3: CASSYGTSGGAYTQYF. The CDR3 DNA follows: TGTGCCAGCAGTTACGGGACTAGCGGGGGGGCATATACGCAGTATTTT.

This chain joins TRBV5-1 and TRBJ2-7, with 10 bases lining up with TRBD1. The length of the CDR3 is 16 residues. Trimming at V came to 4 bases and at J to 2 bases, leaving 9 bases not matched to a gene. Germline CDR1 is SGHRS and CDR2 is YFSETQ. Written as DNA, the CDR3 is TGCGCCAGCAGCCCCGGACAGGGGGAGGTCGCCTACGAGCAGTACTTC. As protein: CASSPGQGEVAYEQYF.

The rearrangement uses TRBV19 and TRBJ2-1; TRBD1 agrees at 11 bases. Germline V CDR1 and CDR2: LNHDA, SQIVND (reference sequence). The V gene end was trimmed by 3 bases and the J gene end by 8 bases; junction bases not matched to a gene: 3. This CDR3 has 14 amino acids. The CDR3 sequence is CASSISGQGDEQFF. The DNA of the CDR3 is TGTGCCAGTAGTATCTCGGGACAGGGGGATGAGCAGTTCTTC. Full variable domain (outside the CDR3, taken from reference TRBV19 and TRBJ2-1): DGGITQSPKYLFRKEGQNVTLSCEQNLNHDAMYWYRQDPGQGLRLIYYSQIVNDFQKGDIAEGYSVSREKKESFPLTVTSAQKNPTAFYLCASSISGQGDEQFFGPGTRLTVL.

V gene TRBV7-3 combines with J gene TRBJ2-7; D unclear. There are 14 residues in the CDR3. Per germline, CDR1 SGHTA and CDR2 FQGTGA. Trimming pared 5 bases from V and 0 bases from J, leaving 11 bases between. The CDR3 nucleotides are TGTGCCAGCAGCCCAGAGGCATTCTCCTACGAGCAGTACTTC. Encoded protein: CASSPEAFSYEQYF.

This rearrangement joins TRBV5-1 to TRBJ2-3, with D perhaps TRBD1 (6 bases). The CDR3 runs to 15 residues. V was pared by 0 bases and J by 2 bases, with 10 bases between. CDR1 and CDR2 from the germline V gene are SGHRS and YFSETQ. CDR3 nucleotide sequence: TGCGCCAGCAGCTTGGTGGGGGCCTTCACAGATACGCAGTATTTT. Its protein product is CASSLVGAFTDTQYF.